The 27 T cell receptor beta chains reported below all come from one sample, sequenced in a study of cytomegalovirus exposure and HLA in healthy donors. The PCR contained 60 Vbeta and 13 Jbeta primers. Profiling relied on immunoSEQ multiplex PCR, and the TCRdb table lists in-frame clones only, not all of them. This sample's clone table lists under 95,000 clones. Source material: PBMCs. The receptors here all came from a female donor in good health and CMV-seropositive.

The chain's CDR3 is CASSEWGQGEAKNIQYF. DNA for the CDR3: TGTGCCAGCAGTGAATGGGGACAAGGGGAGGCCAAAAACATTCAGTACTTC. This sequence joins TRBV6-1 and TRBJ2-4; tentatively, D is TRBD1 (6 bases). CDR1 MNHNS and CDR2 SASEGT come from the germline V gene. The CDR3 covers 17 residues. V lost 2 bases, J lost 1 base, and 15 bases lay in between.

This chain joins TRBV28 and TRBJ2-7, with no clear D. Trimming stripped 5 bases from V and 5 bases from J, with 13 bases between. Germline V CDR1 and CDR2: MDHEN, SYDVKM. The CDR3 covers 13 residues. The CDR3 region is CASSTPSADEQYF. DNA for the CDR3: TGTGCCAGCAGTACCCCTTCTGCGGACGAGCAGTACTTC.

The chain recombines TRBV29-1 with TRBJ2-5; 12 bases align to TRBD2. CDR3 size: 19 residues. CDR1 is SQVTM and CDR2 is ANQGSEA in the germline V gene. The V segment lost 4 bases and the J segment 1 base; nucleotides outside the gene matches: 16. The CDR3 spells CSVVVWLAGGPTSQETQYF. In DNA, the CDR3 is TGCAGCGTTGTAGTATGGCTAGCGGGGGGGCCGACTTCCCAAGAGACCCAGTACTTC.

CDR3 amino acids: CASSSGTAQETQYF. In DNA form, the CDR3 reads TGTGCCAGCAGTAGTGGGACAGCCCAAGAGACCCAGTACTTC. The chain carries TRBV6-5 and TRBJ2-5; the match to TRBD1 covers 7 bases. CDR1 and CDR2 from the germline V gene are MNHEY and SVGAGI. Losses at the gene ends were 5 bases for V and 1 base for J; bases not matched to a gene: 4. This CDR3 is built from 14 residues.

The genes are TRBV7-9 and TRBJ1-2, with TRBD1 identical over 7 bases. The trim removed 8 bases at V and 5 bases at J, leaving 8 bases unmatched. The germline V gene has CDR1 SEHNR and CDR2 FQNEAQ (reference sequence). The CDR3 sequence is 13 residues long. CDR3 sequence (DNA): TGTGCCAGCGGGAGACAGGGATTTTATGGCTACACCTTC. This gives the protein CASGRQGFYGYTF.

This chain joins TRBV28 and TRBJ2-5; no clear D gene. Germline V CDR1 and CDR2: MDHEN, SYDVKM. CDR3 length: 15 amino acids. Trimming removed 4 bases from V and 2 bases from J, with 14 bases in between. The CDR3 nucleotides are TGTGCCAGCAGTTCCGACCGCAGGCTACAAGAGACCCAGTACTTC. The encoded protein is CASSSDRRLQETQYF.

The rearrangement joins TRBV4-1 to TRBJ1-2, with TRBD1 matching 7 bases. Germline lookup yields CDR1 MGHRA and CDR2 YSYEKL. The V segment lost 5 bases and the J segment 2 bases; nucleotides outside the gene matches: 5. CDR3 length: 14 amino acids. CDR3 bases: TGCGCCAGCAGCTCGGGACAGAGAAACTATGGCTACACCTTC. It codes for CASSSGQRNYGYTF.

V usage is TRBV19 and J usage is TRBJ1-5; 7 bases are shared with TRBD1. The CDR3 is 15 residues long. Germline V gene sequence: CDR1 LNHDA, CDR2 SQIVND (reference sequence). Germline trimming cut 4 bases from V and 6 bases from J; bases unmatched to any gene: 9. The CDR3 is CASSKGQVFGQPQHF. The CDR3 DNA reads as TGTGCCAGTAGTAAAGGACAGGTCTTCGGTCAGCCCCAGCATTTT.

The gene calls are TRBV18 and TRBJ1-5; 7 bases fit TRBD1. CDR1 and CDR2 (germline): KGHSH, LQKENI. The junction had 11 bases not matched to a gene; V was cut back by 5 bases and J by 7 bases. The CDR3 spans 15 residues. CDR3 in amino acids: CASSSDRAETQPQHF. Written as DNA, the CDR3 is TGTGCCAGCTCAAGCGACAGGGCCGAAACACAGCCCCAGCATTTT.

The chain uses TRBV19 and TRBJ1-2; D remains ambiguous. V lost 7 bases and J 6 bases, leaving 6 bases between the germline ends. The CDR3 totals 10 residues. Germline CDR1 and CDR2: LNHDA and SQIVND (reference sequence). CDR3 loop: CASNRDGYTF. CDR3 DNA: TGTGCCAGTAATCGGGATGGCTACACCTTC.

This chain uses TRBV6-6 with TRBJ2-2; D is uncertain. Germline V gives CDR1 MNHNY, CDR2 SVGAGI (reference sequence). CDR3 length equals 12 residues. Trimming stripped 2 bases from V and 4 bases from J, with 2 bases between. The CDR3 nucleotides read TGTGCCAGCAGTTACCTCACCGGGGAGCTGTTTTTT. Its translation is CASSYLTGELFF.

In nucleotides, the CDR3 is TGTGCCAGCAGCGGGAGCCAGCGGGGGGGCCCGAGAGATACGCAGTATTTT. Amino acid sequence: CASSGSQRGGPRDTQYF. The rearrangement links TRBV9 to TRBJ2-3, with 10 bases that match TRBD2. The CDR3 extends over 17 amino acids. Germline-derived CDR1 and CDR2 are SGDLS and YYNGEE. With 3 bases clipped from V and 5 bases from J, the junction kept 12 bases outside the gene matches. Based on the CDR3 plus reference TRBV9 and TRBJ2-3, the full variable domain is DSGVTQTPKHLITATGQRVTLRCSPRSGDLSVYWYQQSLDQGLQFLIQYYNGEERAKGNILERFSAQQFPDLHSELNLSSLELGDSALYFCASSGSQRGGPRDTQYFGPGTRLTVL.

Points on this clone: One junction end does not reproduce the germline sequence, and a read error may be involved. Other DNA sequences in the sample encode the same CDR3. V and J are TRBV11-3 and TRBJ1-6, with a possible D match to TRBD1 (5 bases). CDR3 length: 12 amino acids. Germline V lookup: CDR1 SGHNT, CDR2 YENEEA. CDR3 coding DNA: TGTGCCAGCAGGTTCCAGGGATCACCCCTACACTTT. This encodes CASRFQGSPLHF. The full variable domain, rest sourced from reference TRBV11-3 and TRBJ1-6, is EAGVVQSPRYKIIEKKQPVAFWCNPISGHNTLYWYLQNLGQGPELLIRYENEEAVDDSQLPKDRFSAERLKGVDSTLKIQPAELGDSAVYLCASRFQGSPLHFGNGTRLTVT.

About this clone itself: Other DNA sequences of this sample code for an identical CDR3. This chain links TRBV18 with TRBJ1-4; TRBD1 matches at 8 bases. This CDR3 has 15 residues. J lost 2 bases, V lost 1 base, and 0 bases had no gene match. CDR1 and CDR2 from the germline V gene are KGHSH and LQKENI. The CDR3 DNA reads TGTGCCAGCTCACCACGGACAGGGACTAATGAAAAACTGTTTTTT. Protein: CASSPRTGTNEKLFF. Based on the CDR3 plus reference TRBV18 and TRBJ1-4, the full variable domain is NAGVMQNPRHLVRRRGQEARLRCSPMKGHSHVYWYRQLPEEGLKFMVYLQKENIIDESGMPKERFSAEFPKEGPSILRIQQVVRGDSAAYFCASSPRTGTNEKLFFGSGTQLSVL.

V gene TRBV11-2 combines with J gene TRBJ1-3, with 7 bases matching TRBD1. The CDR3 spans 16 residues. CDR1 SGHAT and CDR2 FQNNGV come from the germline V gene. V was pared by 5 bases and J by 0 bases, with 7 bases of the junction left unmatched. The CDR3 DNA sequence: TGTGCCAGCAGCGGACGACAGGGAGGCTCTGGAAACACCATATATTTT. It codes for CASSGRQGGSGNTIYF.

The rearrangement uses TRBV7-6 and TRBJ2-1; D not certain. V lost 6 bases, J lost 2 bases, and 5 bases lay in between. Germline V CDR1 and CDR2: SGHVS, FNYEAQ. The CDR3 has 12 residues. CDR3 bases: TGTGCCAGCAGTTCTGCCTACAATGAGCAGTTCTTC. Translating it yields CASSSAYNEQFF.

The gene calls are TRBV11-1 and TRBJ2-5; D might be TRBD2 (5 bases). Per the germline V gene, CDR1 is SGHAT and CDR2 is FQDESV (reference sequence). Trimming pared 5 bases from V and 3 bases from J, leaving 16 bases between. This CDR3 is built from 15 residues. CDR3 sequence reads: CASSLNGVIKETQYF. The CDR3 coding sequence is TGTGCCAGCAGCCTTAACGGGGTGATTAAAGAGACCCAGTACTTC. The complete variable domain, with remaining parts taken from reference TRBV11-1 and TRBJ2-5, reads EAEVAQSPRYKITEKSQAVAFWCDPISGHATLYWYRQILGQGPELLVQFQDESVVDDSQLPKDRFSAERLKGVDSTLKIQPAELGDSAMYLCASSLNGVIKETQYFGPGTRLLVL.

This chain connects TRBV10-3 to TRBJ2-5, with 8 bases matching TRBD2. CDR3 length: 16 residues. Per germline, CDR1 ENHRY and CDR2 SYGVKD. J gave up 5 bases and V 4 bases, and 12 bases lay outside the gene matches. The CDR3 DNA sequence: TGTGCCATCAGTGGCTCCGGGGGGGCAAGGGCGGAGACCCAGTACTTC. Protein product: CAISGSGGARAETQYF.

CDR3 amino acids: CASKGDSGNTIYF. The CDR3 region has the DNA TGTGCCAGCAAGGGGGACTCTGGAAACACCATATATTTT. The rearrangement links TRBV6-5 to TRBJ1-3, with D maybe TRBD1 (6 bases). CDR3 length: 13 residues. CDR1 is MNHEY, CDR2 SVGAGI, per germline. V lost 7 bases to trimming and J lost 0 bases, with 7 bases between them.

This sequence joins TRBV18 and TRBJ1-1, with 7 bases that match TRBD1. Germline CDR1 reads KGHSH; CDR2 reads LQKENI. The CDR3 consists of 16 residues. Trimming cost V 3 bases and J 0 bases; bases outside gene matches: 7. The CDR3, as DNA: TGTGCCAGCTCACCCGTACAGGGGCCAATGAACACTGAAGCTTTCTTT. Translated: CASSPVQGPMNTEAFF. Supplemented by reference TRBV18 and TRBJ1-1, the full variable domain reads NAGVMQNPRHLVRRRGQEARLRCSPMKGHSHVYWYRQLPEEGLKFMVYLQKENIIDESGMPKERFSAEFPKEGPSILRIQQVVRGDSAAYFCASSPVQGPMNTEAFFGQGTRLTVV.

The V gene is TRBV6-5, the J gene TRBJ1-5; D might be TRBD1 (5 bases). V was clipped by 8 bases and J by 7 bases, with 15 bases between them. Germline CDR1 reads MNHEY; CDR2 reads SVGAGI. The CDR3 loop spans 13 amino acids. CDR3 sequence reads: CASFGGLGQPQHF. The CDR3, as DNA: TGTGCCAGCTTTGGGGGACTGGGGCAGCCCCAGCATTTT.

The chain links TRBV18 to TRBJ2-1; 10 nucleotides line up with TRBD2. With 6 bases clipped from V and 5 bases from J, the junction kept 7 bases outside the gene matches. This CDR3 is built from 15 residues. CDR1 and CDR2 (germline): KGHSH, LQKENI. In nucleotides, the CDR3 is TGTGCCAGCTCTCCCGGACTAGCGGAGAACAATGAGCAGTTCTTC. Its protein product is CASSPGLAENNEQFF.

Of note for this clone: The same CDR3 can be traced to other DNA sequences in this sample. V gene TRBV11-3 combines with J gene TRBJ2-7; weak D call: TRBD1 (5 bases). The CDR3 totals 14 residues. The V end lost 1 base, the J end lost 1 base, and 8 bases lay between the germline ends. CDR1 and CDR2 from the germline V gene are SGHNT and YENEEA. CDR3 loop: CASSLVQGSYEQYF. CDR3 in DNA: TGTGCCAGCAGCTTAGTCCAGGGATCCTACGAGCAGTACTTC. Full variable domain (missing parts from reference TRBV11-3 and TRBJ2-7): EAGVVQSPRYKIIEKKQPVAFWCNPISGHNTLYWYLQNLGQGPELLIRYENEEAVDDSQLPKDRFSAERLKGVDSTLKIQPAELGDSAVYLCASSLVQGSYEQYFGPGTRLTVT.

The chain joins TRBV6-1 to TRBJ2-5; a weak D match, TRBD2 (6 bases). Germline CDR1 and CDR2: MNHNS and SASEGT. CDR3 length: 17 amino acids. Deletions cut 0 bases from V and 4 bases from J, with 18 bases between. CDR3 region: CASSEARGYMNRETQYF. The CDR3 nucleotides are TGTGCCAGCAGTGAAGCGCGGGGCTACATGAATCGAGAGACCCAGTACTTC.

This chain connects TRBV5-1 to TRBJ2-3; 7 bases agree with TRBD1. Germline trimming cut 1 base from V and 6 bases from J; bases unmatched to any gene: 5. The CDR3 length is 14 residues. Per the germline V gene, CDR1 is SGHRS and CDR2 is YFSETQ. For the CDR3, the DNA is TGCGCCAGCAGCTTGCTACAGGGGCGGGATACGCAGTATTTT. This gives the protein CASSLLQGRDTQYF.

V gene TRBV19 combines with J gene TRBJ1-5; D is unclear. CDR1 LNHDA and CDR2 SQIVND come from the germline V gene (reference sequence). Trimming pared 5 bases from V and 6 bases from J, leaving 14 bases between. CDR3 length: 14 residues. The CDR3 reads CASSVRLQGQPQHF. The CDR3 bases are TGTGCCAGTAGTGTCCGACTGCAAGGTCAGCCCCAGCATTTT.

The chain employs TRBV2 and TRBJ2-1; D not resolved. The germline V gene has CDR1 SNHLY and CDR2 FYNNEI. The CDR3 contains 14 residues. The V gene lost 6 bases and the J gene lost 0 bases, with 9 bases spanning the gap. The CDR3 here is CASRSISSYNEQFF. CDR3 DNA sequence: TGTGCCAGCAGGAGCATATCCTCCTACAATGAGCAGTTCTTC. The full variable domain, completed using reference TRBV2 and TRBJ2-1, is EPEVTQTPSHQVTQMGQEVILRCVPISNHLYFYWYRQILGQKVEFLVSFYNNEISEKSEIFDDQFSVERPDGSNFTLKIRSTKLEDSAMYFCASRSISSYNEQFFGPGTRLTVL.